These T cell receptor beta chains were read from a single sample in a study of CXCR3-negative and CXCR3-positive naive CD8 T cells. TCRdb reprocessed the 5' RACE reads, with one entry per CDR3 protein and no DNA. The sample yields over 95,000 distinct CDR3 sequences, of which the top ten take up just over 0.35%. The sequencing input was naive CXCR3+ CD8+ T cells from blood. These TCRs come from a human donor in good health. Some clones in this sample may be carry-over from other donors' samples. Both conserved end residues are part of each CDR3.

V,J,CDR3
TRBV7-6,TRBJ2-1,CASSFETGTAYNEQFF
TRBV5-1,TRBJ1-2,CASSHGPRDSSNYGYTF
TRBV20-1,TRBJ2-7,CSARSGTSYYEQYF
TRBV9,TRBJ2-7,CASSVSSGGGNEQYF
TRBV7-3,TRBJ2-1,CASSLGPEIYNEQFF
TRBV23-1,TRBJ2-1,CASSPKKGQTHNEQFF
TRBV20-1,TRBJ2-4,CSVGASGGGQNIQYF
TRBV7-9,TRBJ1-2,CASSPRTEDINYGYTF
TRBV20-1,TRBJ1-6,CSARGSGTWVRSPLHF
TRBV5-4,TRBJ2-2,CASSLPGLAGPGELFF
TRBV28,TRBJ2-2,CATASDRLANTGELFF
TRBV29-1,TRBJ2-7,CSASGTGFEQYF
TRBV11-2,TRBJ2-7,CASSLPPAGSSYEQYF
TRBV12-3/TRBV12-4,TRBJ2-7,CASSSHLHEQYF
TRBV12-3/TRBV12-4,TRBJ2-5,CASRLAGGQETQYF
TRBV29-1,TRBJ2-7,CSVMASGSIRPYEQYF
TRBV2,TRBJ2-7,CASSEPGLRWYEQYF
TRBV7-8,TRBJ2-5,CASSFGGGALETQYF
TRBV28,TRBJ2-4,CASSPDRGLGENIQYF
TRBV28,TRBJ2-5,CASSFGTGGYLQETQYF
TRBV5-6,TRBJ2-1,CASTYLTGYGSFF
TRBV29-1,TRBJ2-2,CSVEAGAGELFF
TRBV4-3,TRBJ2-1,CASSQGGSGGYNEQFF
TRBV18,TRBJ2-7,CASSPLTELPYEQYF
TRBV6-2/TRBV6-3,TRBJ1-5,CASSYGLGDRLNQPQHF
TRBV29-1,TRBJ2-1,CSVGGGAQSSYNEQFF
TRBV4-3,TRBJ2-1,CASSQDGLAGNEQFF
TRBV9,TRBJ1-1,CASSVGWGNTEAFF
TRBV2,TRBJ2-1,CASSDSAGGYYNEQFF
TRBV6-2/TRBV6-3,TRBJ2-1,CASSYPTVYNEQFF
TRBV28,TRBJ2-1,CASSFLWTSGLQHEQFF
TRBV6-5,TRBJ2-7,CASRGGATYEQYF
TRBV13,TRBJ1-2,CASSLWGSNYGYTF
TRBV7-9,TRBJ2-7,CASSLEVRGVYEQYF
TRBV20-1,TRBJ2-5,CSTDDQLETQYF
TRBV7-8,TRBJ2-5,CASSFLGGETQYF
TRBV4-1,TRBJ2-5,CASSQGPYPGETQYF
TRBV28,TRBJ2-7,CASSSLAGGRYEQYF
TRBV4-1,TRBJ2-7,CASSQNIAALSYEQYF
TRBV7-2,TRBJ2-2,CASSLEALAGGYTGELFF
TRBV7-9,TRBJ2-5,CASSAHGGGETQYF
TRBV15,TRBJ2-1,CATSRDRGQLYNEQFF
TRBV3-1,TRBJ2-1,CASSLSGTGGYNEQFF
TRBV2,TRBJ2-7,CASSYGGANPYEQYF
TRBV12-3/TRBV12-4,TRBJ2-3,CASSTIDTGDYTDTQYF
TRBV11-2,TRBJ2-7,CASSLVYSYEQYF
TRBV27,TRBJ2-1,CASSPDRTGGSNEQFF
TRBV29-1,TRBJ2-7,CSVAGGSSYEQYF
TRBV20-1,TRBJ2-1,CSARSHRQNSYNEQFF
TRBV7-6,TRBJ2-7,CASSLEGTASYEQYF
TRBV11-3,TRBJ1-2,CASSLLHKGSGYGYTF
TRBV4-3,TRBJ2-5,CASSQSGGDQETQYF